This T cell receptor beta chain was documented in a study of molecular identifiers for immune sequencing clone quantification. Whole-study findings and limits: Highly expanded clone sizes could end up underestimated if a barcode were shared by identical TCR molecules.

About this clonotype: Its target is unknown. This sequence may be a read error, since a much larger clone differs from it by one base.

This CDR3 is 16 amino acids long. V lost 4 bases and J 4 bases, leaving 18 bases between the germline ends. TCRdb reprocessed the PCR reads with MiXCR, giving one entry per CDR3 protein. The table has 35,000 to 40,000 distinct CDR3 sequences, about 20% seen once. The sequence came from a human donor in good health. Some libraries in this study had Jurkat cell RNA spiked in. Sequences were obtained from naive CD8+ T cells from blood, with Jurkat cell RNA spiked in. Subset given: FACS-sorted CD8+CD4-CCR7+CD45RA+ naive T cells. The J gene is TRBJ2-3, the V gene TRBV12-3 or TRBV12-4, with no clear D. CDR3 coding DNA: TGTGCCAGCAGTTCCCCGGAGCTGGGCAGAGCAGATACGCAGTATTTT. This gives the protein CASSSPELGRADTQYF.